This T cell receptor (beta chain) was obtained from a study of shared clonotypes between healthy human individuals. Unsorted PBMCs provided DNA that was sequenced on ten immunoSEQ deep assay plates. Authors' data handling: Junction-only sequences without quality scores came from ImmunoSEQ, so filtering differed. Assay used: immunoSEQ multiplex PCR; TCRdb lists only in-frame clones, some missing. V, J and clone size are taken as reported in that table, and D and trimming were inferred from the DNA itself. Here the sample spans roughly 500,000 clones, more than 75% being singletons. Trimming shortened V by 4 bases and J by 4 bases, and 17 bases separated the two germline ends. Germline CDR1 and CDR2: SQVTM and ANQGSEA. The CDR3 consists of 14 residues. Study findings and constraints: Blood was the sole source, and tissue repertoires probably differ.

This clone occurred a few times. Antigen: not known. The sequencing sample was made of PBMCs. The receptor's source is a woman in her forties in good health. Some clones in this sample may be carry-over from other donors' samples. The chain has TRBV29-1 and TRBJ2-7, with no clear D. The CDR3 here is CSVGGGGLFYEQYF. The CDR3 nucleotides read TGCAGCGTTGGCGGTGGCGGCCTTTTTTACGAGCAGTACTTC.